What follows are 27 T cell receptor beta chains derived from one specimen sequenced in a study of lymphopenia after photon versus proton radiotherapy. Sequencing used immunoSEQ multiplex PCR; TCRdb keeps in-frame clones, though not all of them. The sample lists 14,000 or so clones; 82% were seen once. Sequencing used peripheral blood, obtained from a patient treated with photon-based radiotherapy. The source of these receptors is a man aged 50 to 60 with gastric cancer.

This chain joins TRBV9 and TRBJ2-2, with 8 bases fitting TRBD1. Per the germline V gene, CDR1 is SGDLS and CDR2 is YYNGEE. The J segment lost 4 bases and the V segment lost 3 bases, leaving 5 bases of the junction unmatched. The length of the CDR3 is 15 residues. The CDR3 is CASSGDRGLTGELFF. CDR3 nucleotides: TGTGCCAGCAGCGGCGACAGGGGTCTCACCGGGGAGCTGTTTTTT.

The chain couples TRBV9 to TRBJ2-2, with TRBD2 matching over 14 bases. With 4 bases clipped from V and 5 bases from J, the junction kept 10 bases outside the gene matches. Germline lookup yields CDR1 SGDLS and CDR2 YYNGEE. This CDR3 contains 18 residues. The CDR3 DNA is TGTGCCAGCAGCATCTCCGGGACTAGCGGGGGATTAACCGGGGAGCTGTTTTTT. This translates into CASSISGTSGGLTGELFF.

This chain joins TRBV6-1 and TRBJ1-3; D gene ambiguous. V gave up 5 bases and J gave up 1 base, with 12 bases separating them. Germline lookup yields CDR1 MNHNS and CDR2 SASEGT. This CDR3 has 15 amino acids. The CDR3 sequence: CASSLTAFSGNTIYF. The CDR3 DNA follows: TGTGCCAGCAGTCTCACGGCGTTTTCTGGAAACACCATATATTTT.

There are a few counts of this clone. The chain combines TRBV15 with TRBJ2-2; D gene unclear. Between the trimmed V and J ends, which lost 3 bases and 2 bases, there was a span of 7 bases. From germline, CDR1 is LNHNV and CDR2 YYDKDF (reference sequence). The CDR3 is made up of 14 amino acids. In DNA form, the CDR3 reads TGTGCCACCAGCAGGACACCAAACACCGGGGAGCTGTTTTTT. Amino acid sequence: CATSRTPNTGELFF. Using reference TRBV15 and TRBJ2-2 for the parts outside the CDR3, the full variable domain is DAMVIQNPRYQVTQFGKPVTLSCSQTLNHNVMYWYQQKSSQAPKLLFHYYDKDFNNEADTPDNFQSRRPNTSFCFLDIRSPGLGDTAMYLCATSRTPNTGELFFGEGSRLTVL.

The V and J genes are TRBV29-1 and TRBJ1-2; 7 bases agree with TRBD1. This CDR3 contains 15 residues. The J segment lost 4 bases and the V segment lost 2 bases, leaving 10 bases of the junction unmatched. CDR1 is SQVTM and CDR2 is ANQGSEA in the germline V gene. CDR3: CSVEQRPQGIYGYTF. The CDR3 DNA reads as TGCAGCGTTGAACAACGACCACAGGGGATCTATGGCTACACCTTC.

The table lists this clone with a few counts. The chain couples TRBV5-1 to TRBJ2-1, with 7 bases matching TRBD2. Unmatched junction bases numbered 2, after V lost 0 bases and J lost 5 bases. Per the germline V gene, CDR1 is SGHRS and CDR2 is YFSETQ. CDR3 length: 14 residues. The CDR3 bases are TGCGCCAGCAGCTTGGGGGGGACTAACAATGAGCAGTTCTTC. Amino acid sequence: CASSLGGTNNEQFF.

This chain uses TRBV7-6 with TRBJ2-3, with D hard to call. Trimming took off 1 base at V and 3 bases at J, with 11 bases between the two ends. The CDR3 loop spans 15 amino acids. Germline V CDR1 and CDR2: SGHVS, FNYEAQ. CDR3 region: CASSLVVDGTDTQYF. The CDR3 bases are TGTGCCAGCAGCTTAGTGGTAGATGGGACAGATACGCAGTATTTT.

The rearrangement uses TRBV7-3 and TRBJ2-1; 12 bases agree with TRBD1. The V and J ends lost 0 bases and 6 bases, in that order; junction bases with no gene match: 3. CDR3 length: 16 residues. Germline V gives CDR1 SGHTA, CDR2 FQGTGA. CDR3 sequence: CASSLTGTGGLNEQFF. Written as DNA, the CDR3 is TGTGCCAGCAGCTTAACAGGGACAGGGGGCCTCAATGAGCAGTTCTTC.

This chain joins TRBV5-8 and TRBJ1-4; 9 bases map to TRBD1. This CDR3 spans 16 amino acids. V lost 4 bases and J lost 8; bases outside the gene matches: 12. Looked up from germline, CDR1 is SGHTS and CDR2 is YDEGEE. The CDR3 sequence is CASSQGQGRSQEKLFF. The CDR3 nucleotides are TGTGCCAGCAGCCAGGGACAGGGAAGGTCACAAGAAAAACTGTTTTTT.

The chain employs TRBV10-1 and TRBJ1-5, with D maybe TRBD1 (6 bases). This CDR3 spans 15 amino acids. Trimming took off 6 bases at V and 2 bases at J, with 14 bases between the two ends. The germline gives CDR1 WNHNN, CDR2 SYGVQD (reference sequence). CDR3 in amino acids: CASRVQGQRNQPQHF. CDR3 nucleotide sequence: TGCGCCAGCAGAGTACAGGGTCAACGCAATCAGCCCCAGCATTTT.

This chain joins TRBV5-5 and TRBJ2-1; D gene uncertain. The CDR3 covers 14 residues. The germline V and J ends were trimmed by 5 bases and 0 bases, with 9 bases remaining between them. Germline CDR1 is SGHKS and CDR2 is YYEKEE (reference sequence). The CDR3 bases are TGTGCCAGCAGGGGTTCAAGCTCCTACAATGAGCAGTTCTTC. It encodes CASRGSSSYNEQFF.

V is TRBV19 and J is TRBJ2-3; weak D call: TRBD1 (6 bases). V shed 3 bases and J shed 2 bases, with 15 bases lying between them. The germline V gene has CDR1 LNHDA and CDR2 SQIVND (reference sequence). The CDR3 has 16 residues. In DNA form, the CDR3 reads TGTGCCAGTAGTATGAACCAGGGGCTAAACACAGATACGCAGTATTTT. Translating it yields CASSMNQGLNTDTQYF.

The chain recombines TRBV7-6 with TRBJ2-6; possibly TRBD1 or TRBD2 for D (5 bases each). Trimming stripped 4 bases from V and 4 bases from J, with 8 bases between. Germline V CDR1 and CDR2: SGHVS, FNYEAQ. The CDR3 length is 14 residues. CDR3 nucleotides: TGTGCCAGCAGCTCGAGGGGAGGGGCCAACGTCCTGACTTTC. Amino acids: CASSSRGGANVLTF.

The chain is built from TRBV6-4 and TRBJ2-1, with D perhaps matching TRBD2 (5 bases). V was shortened by 4 bases and J by 0 bases, with 10 bases between the two germline ends. Looked up from germline, CDR1 is MRHNA and CDR2 is SNTAGT. This CDR3 contains 15 residues. The CDR3 DNA sequence: TGTGCCAGCAGTGTAGCGTTCAGCTCCTACAATGAGCAGTTCTTC. Protein product: CASSVAFSSYNEQFF.

The CDR3 loop reads CASSTRARDTQYF. DNA for the CDR3: TGTGCCAGCAGCACTAGGGCGAGAGATACGCAGTATTTT. The chain couples TRBV11-2 to TRBJ2-3; perhaps TRBD2 as D (5 bases). This CDR3 is built from 13 residues. Trimming stripped 5 bases from V and 5 bases from J, with 11 bases between. Germline V gene data show CDR1 as SGHAT and CDR2 as FQNNGV.

The J gene is TRBJ1-1, the V gene TRBV5-1; D remains unclear. Trimming removed 2 bases at V and 6 bases at J, with 11 bases between. CDR3 length: 13 residues. CDR1 is SGHRS and CDR2 is YFSETQ in the germline V gene. In DNA, the CDR3 is TGCGCCAGCAGCTTAGGCGACAAGTCTGAAGCTTTCTTT. Encoded protein: CASSLGDKSEAFF.

This sequence joins TRBV4-3 and TRBJ2-6, with no clear D. CDR1 LGHNA and CDR2 YSLEER come from the germline V gene. CDR3 length: 15 residues. Trimming cost V 4 bases and J 0 bases, with 7 bases left between them. CDR3 DNA: TGCGCCAGCAGCCGAGGTGGCTCTGGGGCCAACGTCCTGACTTTC. Translating gives CASSRGGSGANVLTF.

This sequence joins TRBV5-6 and TRBJ1-2; 7 nucleotides match TRBD1. This CDR3 has 14 amino acids. J gave up 4 bases and V 0 bases, and 3 bases lay outside the gene matches. CDR1 and CDR2 (germline): SGHDT, YYEEEE. Written as DNA, the CDR3 is TGTGCCAGCAGCTTGGGAGGGACAGTCTATGGCTACACCTTC. Residues: CASSLGGTVYGYTF. Looking up the rest from reference TRBV5-6 and TRBJ1-2 gives the full variable domain: DAGVTQSPTHLIKTRGQQVTLRCSPKSGHDTVSWYQQALGQGPQFIFQYYEEEERQRGNFPDRFSGHQFPNYSSELNVNALLLGDSALYLCASSLGGTVYGYTFGSGTRLTVV.

The chain joins TRBV10-3 to TRBJ1-1; no firm D call. Trimming took 5 bases from V and 1 from J, leaving 11 bases between them. The germline V gene has CDR1 ENHRY and CDR2 SYGVKD. The CDR3 consists of 14 residues. In DNA, the CDR3 is TGTGCCATCAGTCCGAGTGGCAGGAACACTGAAGCTTTCTTT. The encoded protein is CAISPSGRNTEAFF.

The chain links TRBV30 to TRBJ1-2; perhaps TRBD1 as D (6 bases). Between the trimmed V and J ends, which lost 3 bases and 7 bases, there was a span of 15 bases. Germline CDR1 GTSNPN, CDR2 SVGIG (reference sequence). The CDR3 has 13 amino acids. For the CDR3, the DNA is TGTGCCTGGAGGCAACAGGGAGTGAGTGGCTACACCTTC. Translated: CAWRQQGVSGYTF.

The chain joins TRBV12-5 to TRBJ1-5; 7 bases align to TRBD1. Germline loops: CDR1 LGHNT, CDR2 FRNRAP. V lost 5 bases, J lost 0 bases, and 4 bases stayed unmatched. CDR3 length equals 15 residues. CDR3 DNA: TGTGCTAGTGGTGGGGGACAGTTTAGCAATCAGCCCCAGCATTTT. This gives the protein CASGGGQFSNQPQHF.

V gene TRBV5-1 combines with J gene TRBJ2-2; possible D gene TRBD1, 5 bases. The CDR3 contains 15 residues. In germline, CDR1 is SGHRS, CDR2 YFSETQ. V was shortened by 0 bases and J by 5 bases, with 11 bases between the two germline ends. This CDR3 is CASSLEGRGTGELFF. The DNA for the CDR3 is TGCGCCAGCAGCTTGGAGGGTAGGGGAACCGGGGAGCTGTTTTTT.

The chain carries TRBV5-1 and TRBJ1-6; D gene unclear. V gave up 4 bases and J gave up 10 bases, with 15 bases separating them. CDR3 length: 14 residues. CDR1 is SGHRS and CDR2 is YFSETQ in the germline V gene. The CDR3 coding sequence is TGCGCCAGCAGCCCCACGAACAGTCACTCACCCCTCCACTTT. This encodes CASSPTNSHSPLHF.

The V call is TRBV6-1, the J call TRBJ2-3; TRBD1 matches 7 bases. The CDR3 has 15 amino acids. Germline CDR1 MNHNS, CDR2 SASEGT. J was trimmed by 6 bases and V by 6 bases; bases with no gene match: 12. For the CDR3, the DNA is TGTGCCAGCAGACAGACAGGGCTGCGCCAGGATACGCAGTATTTT. Amino acid sequence: CASRQTGLRQDTQYF.

CDR3 DNA: TGCGCCAGCAGCCAACCAGGTTGGGGGAACAGGGAAGCTTTCTTT. Residues: CASSQPGWGNREAFF. This chain links TRBV4-1 with TRBJ1-1; TRBD1 might be the D (5 bases). V was cut by 2 bases and J by 8 bases, with 18 bases left in between. The CDR3 totals 15 residues. CDR1 is MGHRA, CDR2 YSYEKL, per germline.

V and J are TRBV9 and TRBJ2-2, with 9 bases matching TRBD1. The ends lost 4 bases at V and 1 base at J; junction bases unmatched: 11. Germline lookup yields CDR1 SGDLS and CDR2 YYNGEE. The CDR3 is 18 residues long. CDR3 in DNA: TGTGCCAGCAGCCCAACGGACAGGGGTTTGGGGAACACCGGGGAGCTGTTTTTT. As protein: CASSPTDRGLGNTGELFF.

This clone was seen a few times. The CDR3 nucleotides are TGTGCCAGCAGTGAATTTAACAGGGGAAGGGACGAGCAGTACTTC. This gives the protein CASSEFNRGRDEQYF. The chain uses TRBV6-1 and TRBJ2-7; TRBD1 matches at 7 bases. The germline V gene has CDR1 MNHNS and CDR2 SASEGT. The CDR3 has 15 residues. The V segment lost 2 bases and the J segment 5 bases; nucleotides outside the gene matches: 9.